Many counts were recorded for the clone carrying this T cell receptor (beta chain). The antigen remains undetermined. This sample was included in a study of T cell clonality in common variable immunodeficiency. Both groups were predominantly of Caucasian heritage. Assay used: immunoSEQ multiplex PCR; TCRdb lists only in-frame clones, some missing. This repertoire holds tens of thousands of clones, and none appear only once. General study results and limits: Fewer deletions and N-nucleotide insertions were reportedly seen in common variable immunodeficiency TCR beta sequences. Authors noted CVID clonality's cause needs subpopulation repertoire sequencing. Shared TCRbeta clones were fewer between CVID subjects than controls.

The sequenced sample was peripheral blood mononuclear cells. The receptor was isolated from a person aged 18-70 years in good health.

CDR3 DNA, as far as it was read: TGTGCCAGCAGCGCTACCGGGACAGACTATGGC. Its protein product is CASSATGTDYG. The full CDR3 protein reads CASSATGTDYGYTF. The chain couples TRBV28 to TRBJ1-2, with TRBD1 matching 7 bases. The missing CDR3 end, 3 residues past where the read stops, is filled in from the germline J gene. V shed 6 bases and J 3 bases; nucleotides not matched to a gene: 7. There are 14 residues in the CDR3. Germline values: CDR1 MDHEN, CDR2 SYDVKM.